The 20 T cell receptor beta chains below were found in one sample sequenced in a study of regulatory T cells in long-lasting Graves disease (dated by TCRdb to 2020 to 2023). Read against the paper, the sample's time point label means: newly diagnosed GD, antithyroid drugs for less than 3 months. RNA was extracted from PBMCs in TRIzol for both TCR sequencing and RNA sequencing. The library was generated by multiplex PCR. The sequencing machine was an Illumina HiSeq 4000. iRepertoire HTBI primers and Arm-PCR amplification of CDR3 regions were used to construct TCR beta libraries. The raw public data were reprocessed by TCRdb itself: fastp quality trimming at Q25, MiXCR clonotype calling, in-frame beta chains only. All rows with the same CDR3 protein become a single entry with the most common DNA and genes. This sample holds approximately 310,000 distinct CDR3 sequences; over 15% were observed only once. The ten largest clones represent about two fifths of the sample.

Sequencing was performed on peripheral blood mononuclear cells (PBMCs), taken at new diagnosis, from a patient treated with antithyroid drugs. Every receptor here comes from a female donor with Graves disease.

The rearrangement uses TRBV29-1 and TRBJ2-1; 9 bases agree with TRBD2. V shed 7 bases, J shed 2 bases, and the junction held 6 bases outside the gene matches. CDR3 length: 14 residues. Germline V gene lookup returns CDR1 SQVTM and CDR2 ANQGSEA. CDR3 residues: CSARAGGPYNEQFF. In DNA form, the CDR3 reads TGCAGCGCCCGAGCGGGAGGACCCTACAATGAGCAGTTCTTC.

The V call is TRBV5-1, the J call TRBJ2-3; D is possibly TRBD2 (5 bases). Trimming left V 4 bases short and J 0 bases short, with 12 bases between. The V gene's germline CDR1 is SGHRS and CDR2 YFSETQ. There are 15 residues in the CDR3. The CDR3 coding sequence is TGCGCCAGCAGCCCAGAGCGGCCTAGCACAGATACGCAGTATTTT. Translating it yields CASSPERPSTDTQYF.

This clonotype was recorded at least ten times. The rearrangement uses TRBV20-1 and TRBJ2-5, with 7 bases aligning to TRBD2. With V trimmed by 6 bases and J by 2 bases, 12 bases remained unmatched. Germline V gene sequence: CDR1 DFQATT, CDR2 SNEGSKA (reference sequence). There are 15 residues in the CDR3. The CDR3 is CSALPLGRAQETQYF. The CDR3 DNA is TGCAGTGCCCTCCCCTTGGGGAGGGCGCAAGAGACCCAGTACTTC.

As for this clonotype: A much larger clone sits a single nucleotide away, making a read error possible. CDR3 nucleotides: TGTGCCAGCAGCCAAGAGGCGGCTCGGGGGGGGATTTACTTC. Amino acid sequence: CASSQEAARGGIYF. This chain links TRBV3-1 with TRBJ2-5, with 8 bases identical to TRBD2. CDR1 and CDR2 from the germline V gene are LGHDT and YNNKEL (reference sequence). The CDR3 is made up of 14 amino acids. J was trimmed by 14 bases and V by 0 bases; bases with no gene match: 11.

This clonotype occurred many times. The chain is built from TRBV7-2 and TRBJ2-7; D perhaps matches TRBD1 (6 bases). This CDR3 comprises 15 residues. Germline lookup yields CDR1 SGHTA and CDR2 FQGNSA. Trimming left V 4 bases short and J 0 bases short, with 13 bases between. CDR3 amino acids: CASSYKTGLSYEQYF. The CDR3 nucleotides are TGTGCCAGCAGCTATAAGACAGGACTCTCCTACGAGCAGTACTTC.

This clonotype was detected ten times or more. The chain is built from TRBV10-2 and TRBJ1-3; no clear D. The V end lost 4 bases, the J end lost 2 bases, and 9 bases lay between the germline ends. Germline V lookup: CDR1 WSHSY, CDR2 SAAADI. This CDR3 has 14 amino acids. The CDR3 here is CASSVGGTGNTIYF. CDR3 DNA: TGCGCCAGCAGTGTCGGAGGGACTGGAAACACCATATATTTT.

As concerns this clonotype: A read error is possible here, since a much larger clone lies one base away. J is TRBJ1-2 and V is TRBV12-3 or TRBV12-4; 8 bases agree with TRBD1. The CDR3 sequence is 16 residues long. The CDR3 region has the DNA TGTGCCAGCAGTTTGGGACAGGTATCCCCTAACCATGGCTACACCTTC. Protein product: CASSLGQVSPNHGYTF.

For this clonotype: The junction departs from germline at one end; a sequencing error may be responsible. This chain connects TRBV9 to TRBJ1-5; no clear D gene. The CDR3 length is 14 residues. CDR1 SGDLS and CDR2 YYNGEE come from the germline V gene. The CDR3 DNA sequence: TGTGCCAGCAGCGTAGGGAACACTAATCGGCCCCAGCATTTT. Translating gives CASSVGNTNRPQHF.

This clonotype was detected only a few times. A far larger clone is a single base away, which makes a read error likely. The CDR3 spells CAISLGTSGRRF. As DNA, the CDR3 is TGTGCCATCAGTCTGGGGACTAGCGGGAGGCGCTTC. The chain employs TRBV10-3 and TRBJ2-1; 15 positions agree with TRBD2. The CDR3 contains 12 residues. Per the germline V gene, CDR1 is ENHRY and CDR2 is SYGVKD.

This clonotype was detected many times. This chain uses TRBV28 with TRBJ2-3; tentative D call: TRBD2 (5 bases). V was cut by 5 bases and J by 1 base, with 16 bases left in between. This CDR3 region has 16 residues. Germline loops: CDR1 MDHEN, CDR2 SYDVKM. CDR3 in DNA: TGTGCCAGCAGTCCCTGGTGGGAGAGGGGCACAGATACGCAGTATTTT. This gives the protein CASSPWWERGTDTQYF.

In its sample, this clonotype was seen many times. The chain has TRBV15 and TRBJ2-2; D gene unclear. V was clipped by 0 bases and J by 2 bases, with 4 bases between them. The CDR3 sequence is 14 residues long. From germline, CDR1 is LNHNV and CDR2 YYDKDF (reference sequence). CDR3 in amino acids: CATSRDSNTGELFF. In nucleotides, the CDR3 is TGTGCCACCAGCAGAGACTCCAACACCGGGGAGCTGTTTTTT. Full variable domain (outside the CDR3, taken from reference TRBV15 and TRBJ2-2): DAMVIQNPRYQVTQFGKPVTLSCSQTLNHNVMYWYQQKSSQAPKLLFHYYDKDFNNEADTPDNFQSRRPNTSFCFLDIRSPGLGDTAMYLCATSRDSNTGELFFGEGSRLTVL.

This chain connects TRBV3-1 to TRBJ2-7; D remains unclear. V lost 1 base, J lost 2 bases, and 12 bases lay in between. This CDR3 region has 15 residues. Per germline, CDR1 LGHDT and CDR2 YNNKEL (reference sequence). The CDR3 sequence: CASSQAWVGTYEQYF. The DNA of the CDR3 is TGTGCCAGCAGCCAAGCTTGGGTGGGGACCTACGAGCAGTACTTC.

This clonotype was detected only a few times. This rearrangement joins TRBV13 to TRBJ2-7; no clear D gene. The ends were cut back, 4 bases at V and 1 base at J, with 11 bases in the middle. The CDR3 totals 14 residues. CDR1 and CDR2 from the germline V gene are PRHDT and FYEKMQ (reference sequence). The CDR3 bases are TGTGCCAGCAGCTGGGGTGGAACGTCCTACGAGCAGTACTTC. As protein: CASSWGGTSYEQYF.

Remarks on this clonotype: A much bigger clone sits one base away, suggesting this may be a read error. It is unclear where the CDR3 begins or ends on the DNA, so no DNA is shown, and the CDR3 is as TCRdb lists it. CDR3 amino acids: CASSFGSGAEQHF. This chain uses TRBV11-2 with TRBJ2-7; TRBD2 is taken as the D call from the table, unchecked against the DNA. With termini counted, the CDR3 has 13 amino acids. Looked up from germline, CDR1 is SGHAT and CDR2 is FQNNGV.

As regards this clonotype: This could be a read error, since a much larger clone is one nucleotide away. The gene calls are TRBV7-2 and TRBJ1-4, with D perhaps matching TRBD1 (5 bases). This CDR3 spans 15 amino acids. Trimming pared 2 bases from V and 3 bases from J, leaving 10 bases between. Germline V gives CDR1 SGHTA, CDR2 FQGNSA. The CDR3 nucleotides are TGTGCCAGCAGCTTATTCGGGGCTGCTAATGAAAAACTGTTTTTT. Its protein is CASSLFGAANEKLFF.

The chain uses TRBV24-1 and TRBJ2-3, with D perhaps given as TRBD1 or TRBD2 (6 bases each). V was clipped by 7 bases and J by 6 bases, with 13 bases between them. The germline CDR1 and CDR2 sequences are KGHDR and SFDVKD. The CDR3 length is 13 residues. CDR3 bases: TGTGCCACCAGGGGGGGCTCCGCCGATACGCAGTATTTT. This encodes CATRGGSADTQYF.

This clonotype occurred a few times. The junction and the germline gene differ at one end; a read error may be behind it. The chain is built from TRBV20-1 and TRBJ2-1; 9 nucleotides agree with TRBD2. The V gene's germline CDR1 is DFQATT and CDR2 SNEGSKA (reference sequence). CDR3 size: 15 residues. CDR3 region: CNARDSGRNYNEQFF. The CDR3 region has the DNA TGCAATGCTAGAGATAGCGGGAGAAACTACAATGAGCAGTTCTTC.

At least ten counts were recorded for this clonotype. The chain links TRBV20-1 to TRBJ2-5; D could derive from TRBD1 or TRBD2 (5 bases each). The CDR3 is made up of 14 amino acids. Germline V lookup: CDR1 DFQATT, CDR2 SNEGSKA (reference sequence). V lost 5 bases and J lost 5, with 18 bases in between. This CDR3 reads CSAQGDGVHETQYF. The CDR3 DNA sequence: TGCAGTGCTCAGGGAGACGGGGTTCACGAGACCCAGTACTTC.

This clonotype was seen ten or more times. The chain employs TRBV24-1 and TRBJ2-2, with D possibly TRBD1 on 6 matching bases. V dropped 2 bases and J dropped 0 bases, with 9 bases sitting between them. CDR3 length: 16 amino acids. Germline V CDR1 and CDR2: KGHDR, SFDVKD. The CDR3 nucleotides are TGTGCCACCAGTGATTCCGGGACAACGAACACCGGGGAGCTGTTTTTT. As protein: CATSDSGTTNTGELFF.

This clonotype was detected ten times or more. CDR3 residues: CASSPPRLNTEAFF. CDR3 DNA sequence: TGTGCCAGCTCACCGCCCAGGTTGAACACTGAAGCTTTCTTT. The V gene is TRBV18, the J gene TRBJ1-1; D ambiguous. Germline V gene data show CDR1 as KGHSH and CDR2 as LQKENI. The CDR3 has 14 amino acids. The germline V and J ends were trimmed by 3 bases and 0 bases, with 8 bases remaining between them.